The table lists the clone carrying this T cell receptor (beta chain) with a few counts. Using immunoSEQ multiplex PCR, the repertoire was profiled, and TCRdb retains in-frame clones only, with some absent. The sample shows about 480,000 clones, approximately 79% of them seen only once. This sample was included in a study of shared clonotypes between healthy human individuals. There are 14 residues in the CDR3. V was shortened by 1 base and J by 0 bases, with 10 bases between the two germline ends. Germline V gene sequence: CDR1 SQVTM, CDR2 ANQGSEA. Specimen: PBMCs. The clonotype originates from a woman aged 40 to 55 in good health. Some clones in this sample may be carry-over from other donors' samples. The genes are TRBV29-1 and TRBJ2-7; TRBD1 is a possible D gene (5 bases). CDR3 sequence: CSVEGQGSSYEQYF. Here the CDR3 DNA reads TGCAGCGTTGAAGGGCAGGGAAGCTCCTACGAGCAGTACTTC.